The clone carrying this T cell receptor beta chain was detected many times. What it binds is not known. The ends lost 2 bases at V and 8 bases at J; junction bases unmatched: 5. Germline values: CDR1 LNHNV, CDR2 YYDKDF (reference sequence). The CDR3 has 15 residues. The record originates from a study of CD8+CD57+ T cells in acquired aplastic anemia. In the study overall: Across the sorted CD4+ and CD8+ cells, DNA amounts averaged roughly 3 ug. Study-wide points: Around 30 sequences, all CD8+ CDR3, were shared between patients and controls. CD8+ Simpson's diversity showed no significant patient-control difference.

Genomic DNA, serving as template, underwent TCR beta VDJ and CDR3 profiling. TCRdb reanalysed the reads using MiXCR and keeps one entry per CDR3 protein. There are roughly 300,000 distinct CDR3 sequences in the sample; 55% to 60% occur only once, and approximately 8% lies in the top ten. This TCR was recovered from a human donor with severe aplastic anemia or a healthy control (not recorded which). The chain combines TRBV15 with TRBJ1-4; 10 bases align to TRBD1. The specimen sequenced was sorted CD4+, CD8+, or CD8+CD57+ T cells (not recorded which) from PBMCs. CDR3 loop: CATSRSRDRGEKLFF. CDR3 in DNA: TGTGCCACCAGCAGAAGCCGGGACAGGGGCGAAAAACTGTTTTTT.